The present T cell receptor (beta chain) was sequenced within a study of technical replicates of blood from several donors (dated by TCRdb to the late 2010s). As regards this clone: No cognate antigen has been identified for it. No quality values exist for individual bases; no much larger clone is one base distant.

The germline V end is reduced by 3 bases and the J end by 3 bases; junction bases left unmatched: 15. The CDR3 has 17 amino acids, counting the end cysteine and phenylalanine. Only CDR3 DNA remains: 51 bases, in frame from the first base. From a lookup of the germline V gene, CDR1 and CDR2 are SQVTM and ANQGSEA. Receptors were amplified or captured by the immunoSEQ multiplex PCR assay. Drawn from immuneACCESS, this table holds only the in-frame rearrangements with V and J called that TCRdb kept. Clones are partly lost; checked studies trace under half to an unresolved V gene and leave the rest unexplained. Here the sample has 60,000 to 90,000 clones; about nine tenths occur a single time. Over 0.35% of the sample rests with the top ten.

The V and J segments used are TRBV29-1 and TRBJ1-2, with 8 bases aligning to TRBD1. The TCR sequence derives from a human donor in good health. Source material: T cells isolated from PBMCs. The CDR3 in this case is CSVEQTGVNSRDYGYTF. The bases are TGCAGCGTTGAGCAGACAGGGGTTAATTCTAGAGACTATGGCTACACCTTC.